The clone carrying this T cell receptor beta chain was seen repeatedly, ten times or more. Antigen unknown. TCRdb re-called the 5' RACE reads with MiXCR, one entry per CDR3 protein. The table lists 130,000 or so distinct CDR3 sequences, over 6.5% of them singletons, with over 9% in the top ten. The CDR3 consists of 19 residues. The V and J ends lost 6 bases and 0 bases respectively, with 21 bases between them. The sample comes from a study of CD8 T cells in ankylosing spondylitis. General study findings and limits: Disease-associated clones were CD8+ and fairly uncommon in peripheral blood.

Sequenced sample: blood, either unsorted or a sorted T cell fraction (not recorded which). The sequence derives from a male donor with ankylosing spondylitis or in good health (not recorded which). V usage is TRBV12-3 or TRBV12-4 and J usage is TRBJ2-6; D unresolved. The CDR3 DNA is TGTGCCAGCAGCCCGTTCTCGGGCAGGACCAGCTCTGGGGCCAACGTCCTGACTTTC. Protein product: CASSPFSGRTSSGANVLTF.